The 13 T cell receptor beta chains presented below share a single source sample, sequenced in a study of shared clonotypes between healthy human individuals. Only in-frame clones appear in the TCRdb table, and some are missing; sequencing was by immunoSEQ multiplex PCR. The repertoire holds 2 million to 3 million clones, with approximately 93% as singletons. Specimen: naive CD4+ T cells from PBMCs. The subset denotes: CD45RA+ positively selected. These receptor sequences come from a man aged 18 to 30 in good health. Some clones in this sample may be carry-over from other donors' samples.

The chain joins TRBV6-1 to TRBJ2-1; D remains ambiguous. V lost 2 bases and J 15 bases, leaving 17 bases between the germline ends. The germline V gene has CDR1 MNHNS and CDR2 SASEGT. The length of the CDR3 is 13 residues. Here the CDR3 DNA reads TGTGCCAGCAGTGAACATCTATCGGGTAGGCGGTTCTTC. As protein: CASSEHLSGRRFF.

Details on this clone: Given a much more abundant clone one base away, this may be a read error. Other DNA sequences of this sample code for an identical CDR3. The chain has TRBV6-5 and TRBJ2-7, with TRBD2 matching over 11 bases. Germline V gives CDR1 MNHEY, CDR2 SVGAGI. The V and J ends lost 2 bases and 3 bases, in that order; junction bases with no gene match: 3. The CDR3 consists of 15 residues. The DNA of the CDR3 is TGTGCCAGCAGTTACGACGGGACTAGCGGCTACGAGCAGTACTTC. Translated: CASSYDGTSGYEQYF.

This clone appeared once. J is TRBJ2-7 and V is TRBV28, with D perhaps matching TRBD2 (5 bases). V lost 6 bases to trimming and J lost 2 bases, with 11 bases between them. CDR3 size: 13 residues. CDR1 is MDHEN and CDR2 is SYDVKM in the germline V gene. CDR3 amino acids: CASSQGLTYEQYF. CDR3 in DNA: TGTGCCAGCAGCCAAGGACTTACCTACGAGCAGTACTTC.

The V call is TRBV10-2, the J call TRBJ1-2; 8 bases line up with TRBD1. The CDR3 spans 14 residues. V lost 2 bases and J lost 11; bases outside the gene matches: 10. Looked up from germline, CDR1 is WSHSY and CDR2 is SAAADI. The CDR3 nucleotides read TGCGCCAGCAGTGAGCCCGGGACAGGTATGAGGTACACCTTC. Residues: CASSEPGTGMRYTF.

The chain combines TRBV5-1 with TRBJ2-3; 9 bases fit TRBD1. From germline, CDR1 is SGHRS and CDR2 YFSETQ. The V segment lost 4 bases and the J segment 5 bases; nucleotides outside the gene matches: 5. The CDR3 consists of 14 residues. The DNA of the CDR3 is TGCGCCAGCAGCCAAGGGACAGGGAGAGATACGCAGTATTTT. Amino acids: CASSQGTGRDTQYF.

The V call is TRBV5-6, the J call TRBJ1-1; the D is unclear. This CDR3 comprises 15 residues. Germline CDR1 and CDR2: SGHDT and YYEEEE. V was shortened by 4 bases and J by 5 bases, with 18 bases between the two germline ends. In DNA, the CDR3 is TGTGCCAGCAGCCCTAATGTGGGTGCAAGAACTGAAGCTTTCTTT. It is translated as CASSPNVGARTEAFF. The variable domain in full, completed from reference TRBV5-6 and TRBJ1-1, reads DAGVTQSPTHLIKTRGQQVTLRCSPKSGHDTVSWYQQALGQGPQFIFQYYEEEERQRGNFPDRFSGHQFPNYSSELNVNALLLGDSALYLCASSPNVGARTEAFFGQGTRLTVV.

The rearrangement links TRBV6-5 to TRBJ2-5; possible D gene TRBD2, 7 bases. The germline gives CDR1 MNHEY, CDR2 SVGAGI. V was clipped by 6 bases and J by 3 bases, with 17 bases between them. The CDR3 totals 15 residues. This CDR3 is CASRLAGANKETQYF. The CDR3 DNA sequence: TGTGCCAGCAGACTGGCGGGGGCCAATAAAGAGACCCAGTACTTC.

This chain connects TRBV5-1 to TRBJ2-3, with D maybe TRBD1 (5 bases). CDR3 length equals 12 residues. V was clipped by 7 bases and J by 10 bases, with 16 bases between them. The germline gives CDR1 SGHRS, CDR2 YFSETQ. CDR3 residues: CASGLQVWAQYF. CDR3 DNA sequence: TGCGCCAGCGGGTTACAGGTTTGGGCGCAGTATTTT. The whole variable domain, filled in from reference TRBV5-1 and TRBJ2-3, reads KAGVTQTPRYLIKTRGQQVTLSCSPISGHRSVSWYQQTPGQGLQFLFEYFSETQRNKGNFPGRFSGRQFSNSRSEMNVSTLELGDSALYLCASGLQVWAQYFGPGTRLTVL.

The chain has TRBV28 and TRBJ1-1, with D possibly TRBD1 on 5 matching bases. Germline V gene data show CDR1 as MDHEN and CDR2 as SYDVKM. The CDR3 length is 17 residues. V was trimmed by 3 bases and J by 1 base, leaving 18 bases between them. The CDR3 spells CASSFRAGSPENTEAFF. The CDR3 region has the DNA TGTGCCAGCAGTTTTCGTGCAGGGTCTCCCGAGAACACTGAAGCTTTCTTT.

This clone was found a few times. Distinct nucleotide sequences in the sample also encode this CDR3. V gene TRBV18 combines with J gene TRBJ1-5; D is unresolved. Germline lookup yields CDR1 KGHSH and CDR2 LQKENI. The CDR3 consists of 14 residues. Trimming took off 2 bases at V and 2 bases at J, with 7 bases between the two ends. The DNA of the CDR3 is TGTGCCAGCTCACCAGGGTCCGGCAATCAGCCCCAGCATTTT. Its translation: CASSPGSGNQPQHF.

This clone showed up just once. Other DNA variants within this sample encode the same CDR3. V and J are TRBV6-5 and TRBJ2-7; possible D gene TRBD2, 5 bases. The CDR3 contains 13 residues. V was clipped by 2 bases and J by 2 bases, with 7 bases between them. Germline-derived CDR1 and CDR2 are MNHEY and SVGAGI. CDR3 DNA: TGTGCCAGCAGTTACCCCGGGACCTACGAGCAGTACTTC. It specifies CASSYPGTYEQYF.

The V and J genes are TRBV9 and TRBJ2-5; 7 nucleotides agree with TRBD2. The germline gives CDR1 SGDLS, CDR2 YYNGEE. Unmatched junction bases numbered 7, after V lost 0 bases and J lost 5 bases. The CDR3 extends over 15 amino acids. In DNA form, the CDR3 reads TGTGCCAGCAGCGTAGCGGGAGGTCAGGGTGAGACCCAGTACTTC. It specifies CASSVAGGQGETQYF. The entire variable domain, with the rest obtained from reference TRBV9 and TRBJ2-5, is as follows: DSGVTQTPKHLITATGQRVTLRCSPRSGDLSVYWYQQSLDQGLQFLIQYYNGEERAKGNILERFSAQQFPDLHSELNLSSLELGDSALYFCASSVAGGQGETQYFGPGTRLLVL.

The chain couples TRBV5-5 to TRBJ2-7; 9 bases match TRBD2. V gave up 0 bases and J gave up 3 bases; unmatched junction bases: 10. Germline CDR1 reads SGHKS; CDR2 reads YYEKEE (reference sequence). CDR3 length: 17 residues. CDR3 region: CASSLAVSNSGSYEQYF. The CDR3 DNA is TGTGCCAGCAGCTTGGCCGTTTCTAATAGCGGGAGCTACGAGCAGTACTTC.